These T cell receptor beta chains were read from a single sample in a study of OX40 agonist ivuxolimab in advanced cancers. The table came from immunoSEQ multiplex PCR; TCRdb's copy has only in-frame clones and leaves some out. Among some 80,000 clones listed, under 90% were seen once. The specimen comprised CD4+ or CD8+ T cells sorted from blood, sampled in a trial of the OX40 agonist ivuxolimab. The receptors were sampled from an adult with an advanced solid tumor such as melanoma, head and neck, liver or kidney cancer. CDR3s include the opening cysteine and the closing phenylalanine or tryptophan. The D gene is left open where the match is weak. Size is omitted from some rows. Given values are once, few, many or a class for expanded clones.

>once|TRBD2|TRBV5-1|TRBJ2-1
TGCGCCAGCAGCTTTGTAGCGGGAGCCTACAATGAGCAGTTCTTC
CASSFVAGAYNEQFF
>once|NA|TRBV28|TRBJ1-4
TGTGCCAGCAGTTTATATACTGTGGAAAAACTGTTTTTT
CASSLYTVEKLFF
>NA|NA|TRBV6-1|TRBJ1-1
TGTGCCAGCAATCCGGGCGGGGGCACTGAAGCTTTCTTT
CASNPGGGTEAFF
>NA|NA|TRBV25-1|TRBJ1-5
TGTGCCAGCAGCCCCGGTGGAGGGAGTCAGCCCCAGCATTTT
CASSPGGGSQPQHF
>NA|NA|TRBV11-2|TRBJ2-3
TGTGCCAGCAGCTTTTCAGGGCTTAGCACAGATACGCAGTATTTT
CASSFSGLSTDTQYF
>NA|NA|TRBV7-9|TRBJ2-7
TGTGCCAGCAGCCTACTTCTGGGAGGCGAGCAGTACTTC
CASSLLLGGEQYF
>NA|NA|TRBV28|TRBJ1-2
TGTGCCAGCAGCTACAGGGATGGCTACACCTTC
CASSYRDGYTF
>NA|TRBD2|TRBV11-2|TRBJ2-1
TGTGCCAGCAGCTTCACTAGCGGGACAACCAATGAGCAGTTCTTC
CASSFTSGTTNEQFF
>few|NA|TRBV25-1|TRBJ2-2
TGTGCCAGCCGACCGGGACACCATAAAGCCACCGGGGAGCTGTTTTTT
CASRPGHHKATGELFF
>NA|TRBD2|TRBV18|TRBJ2-1
TGTGCCAGCGCTAGCGGACTAGCGGGGATTGTGGGGGAAAAAAAGTTCTTC
CASASGLAGIVGEKKFF
>NA|TRBD1|TRBV6-6|TRBJ1-2
TGCGCCAGCAGTTACTCCCGACAGGGTGGGGTGAGTGGCTACACCTTC
CASSYSRQGGVSGYTF
>NA|TRBD1|TRBV12-5|TRBJ1-1
TGTGCTAGTGGTTTGTGCAGGGGGATTGTATGCACTGAAGCTTTCTTT
CASGLCRGIVCTEAFF
>NA|NA|TRBV6-5|TRBJ1-2
TGTGCCAGCACCCCTGGACGCGGGGGCTATGGCTACACCTTC
CASTPGRGGYGYTF
>NA|TRBD1|TRBV6-6|TRBJ2-5
TGTGCCAGCAGTAAAACCGGGACAGGCTACCAAGAGACCCAGTACTTC
CASSKTGTGYQETQYF
>NA|TRBD2|TRBV4-3|TRBJ2-1
TGCGCCAGCAGCCTTAGCGGGAGGGCCGGCAATGAGCAGTTCTTC
CASSLSGRAGNEQFF
>NA|NA|TRBV2|TRBJ2-2
TGTGCCAGCAGTGAAGCGGGAGAGTGGGCCGGGGAGCTGTTTTTT
CASSEAGEWAGELFF
>NA|NA|TRBV19|TRBJ1-2
TGTGCCAATAGTAAGGACTTCTATGGCTACACCTTC
CANSKDFYGYTF
>NA|NA|TRBV5-8|TRBJ1-5
TGTGCCAGCAGCTCGTACAATCAGCCCCAGCATTTT
CASSSYNQPQHF
>once|TRBD2|TRBV2|TRBJ2-6
TGTGCCAGCAGACTACCGGGGGGGCAGGCGAACTCTGGGGCCAACGTCCTGACTTTC
CASRLPGGQANSGANVLTF
>NA|NA|TRBV6-6|TRBJ2-7
TGTGCCAGCAGTTATTGGGGAAAATCCTACGAGCAGTACTTC
CASSYWGKSYEQYF
>NA|TRBD2|TRBV5-1|TRBJ2-1
TGCGCCAGCAGCCCTCGTACGGGGGAGGGTGAGCAGTTCTTC
CASSPRTGEGEQFF
>NA|NA|TRBV9|TRBJ1-1
TGTGCCAGCAGCGTAGCTTTCGGGGACACTGAAGCTTTCTTT
CASSVAFGDTEAFF
>few|NA|TRBV9|TRBJ1-2
TGTGCCAGCAGCCCCCGACAGCTTAACTATGGCTACACCTTC
CASSPRQLNYGYTF
>NA|TRBD1|TRBV2|TRBJ2-1
TGTGCCAGCAGGTTCGCCCGGGACAGTTGGGGCAATGAGCAGTTCTTC
CASRFARDSWGNEQFF
>NA|NA|TRBV6-1|TRBJ2-7
TGTGCCAGCAGTTCTTACAGGGTGAGCTCCTACGAGCAGTACTTC
CASSSYRVSSYEQYF
>NA|TRBD1|TRBV5-1|TRBJ2-1
TGCGCCAGCAGCTTGGGACAGGGGTCGAATGAGCAGTTCTTC
CASSLGQGSNEQFF
>NA|TRBD2|TRBV6-6|TRBJ2-4
TGTGCCAGCAGCCCGGGGGGGACAAACATTCAGTACTTC
CASSPGGTNIQYF
>NA|TRBD1|TRBV18|TRBJ1-2
TGTGCCAGCTCCCAAACAGGGGCCGGTGGCTACACCTTC
CASSQTGAGGYTF
>NA|TRBD2|TRBV19|TRBJ2-5
TGTGCCAGTAGTATGGTGAGGACTAGCGGGGGAGAGACCCAGTACTTC
CASSMVRTSGGETQYF
>NA|TRBD2|TRBV9|TRBJ2-2
TGTGCCAGCAGCCCTACTTTCGGGACTAGCGGGAGGAACACCGGGGAGCTGTTTTTT
CASSPTFGTSGRNTGELFF
>NA|NA|TRBV4-3|TRBJ2-7
TGCGCCAGCAGCCAAGAACCAGGGAACAGCGAGCAGTACTTC
CASSQEPGNSEQYF
>NA|TRBD1|TRBV6-6|TRBJ2-1
TGTGCCAGCAGTTACAAAACAGGGGGCGGCTACAATGAGCAGTTCTTC
CASSYKTGGGYNEQFF
>NA|TRBD2|TRBV7-7|TRBJ2-5
TGTGCCAGCAGCGGGACTAGCGGGAACCAAGAGACCCAGTACTTC
CASSGTSGNQETQYF
>NA|NA|TRBV18|TRBJ1-3
TGTGCCAGCTCACCCTCGGGGGGCGCTGGAAACACCATATATTTT
CASSPSGGAGNTIYF
>NA|NA|TRBV28|TRBJ1-1
TGTGCCGGACAAGGGGGGAAGGCTGTCACTGAAGCTTTCTTT
CAGQGGKAVTEAFF
>NA|NA|TRBV10-3|TRBJ2-1
TGTGCCATCAGTGCCCTCAATGAGCAGTTCTTC
CAISALNEQFF
>NA|NA|TRBV7-2|TRBJ1-2
TGTGCCAGCAGCTTCGGTCAGGGGACTGGCTACACCTTC
CASSFGQGTGYTF
>NA|NA|TRBV6-6|TRBJ2-1
TGTGCCAGCAGTTGGACAGCTGGGTACAATGAGCAGTTCTTC
CASSWTAGYNEQFF
>once|NA|TRBV6-6|TRBJ1-1
TGTGCCAGCAGTTCGAAAGAGAACACTGAAGCTTTCTTT
CASSSKENTEAFF
>NA|NA|TRBV30|TRBJ2-7
TGTGCCTGGAGTCCCCCTTTTGGGGATATCTCCTACGAGCAGTACTTC
CAWSPPFGDISYEQYF
>NA|TRBD1|TRBV7-2|TRBJ1-5
TGTGCCAGCAGCCTGGGACAGGCTTACAATCAGCCCCAGCATTTT
CASSLGQAYNQPQHF
>NA|NA|TRBV7-2|TRBJ1-2
TGTGCCAGCAGCTTCGACGGACGATGGGGCTACACCTTC
CASSFDGRWGYTF
>NA|NA|TRBV28|TRBJ2-3
TGTGCCAGCAGTTCCCCCCTCGGGCGTACGCAGTATTTT
CASSSPLGRTQYF
>NA|NA|TRBV7-2|TRBJ2-2
TGTGCCAGCACCTTCCGAGGAAGCGGGGAGCTGTTTTTT
CASTFRGSGELFF
>NA|NA|TRBV28|TRBJ2-1
TGTGCCAGCAGTCCCCGTAGGAGGCCCTACAATGAGCAGTTCTTC
CASSPRRRPYNEQFF
>few|NA|TRBV7-2|TRBJ1-2
TGTGCCAGCAGCTTAGCGCCTGGGGTGGGTGGTTGCACCTTC
CASSLAPGVGGCTF